Given below is one TCR beta chain in context. In this sample, this clonotype turned up many times. The target of this receptor is not known. Per-nucleotide qualities are absent, and no much larger clonotype sits a single base away. This sample was included in a study of T-cell memory formation after mild COVID-19 (dated by TCRdb to about 2021). About the study as a whole: TCR sequence clusters from the two donors were found to be largely donor specific. In two donors, T-cell clones that expanded and contracted after mild COVID-19 were tracked by sequencing TCRalpha and TCRbeta repertoires over time. The cohort was made up of two young adult volunteers, one female and one male, who were previously healthy. What the study reported, not specific to this receptor: Some responding clones were detected in pre-infection memory, suggesting pre-existing cross-reactive memory T cells joined the SARS-CoV-2 response. Clones contracting from day 15 to 85 had balanced CD4/CD8 phenotypes, while a second wave expanding from day 15 to 37 was biased towards CD4+. Only a couple of mild cases were covered in the study, and larger cohorts including severe cases with pre-infection samples were considered necessary. Contracting CD4+ clones appeared mostly in the CM and EM memory subsets, whereas CD8+ clones were enriched in EMRA. Whether the second-wave clones peaking on day 37 were SARS-CoV-2 specific was not confirmed.

Ficoll-Paque density gradient centrifugation was used to isolate PBMCs. Looking up the germline V gene yields CDR1 MGHRA and CDR2 YSYEKL. The CDR3 starts with the cysteine, ends with the phenylalanine, and has 14 residues. Here the CDR3 DNA is all that survives: 42 bases in frame from base 1. V and J are truncated by 1 base and 0 bases respectively, leaving an intervening sequence of 4 bases. Instrument on record: Illumina NovaSeq 6000. cDNA libraries for TCRalpha and TCRbeta were prepared by 5'RACE using constant-segment primers, with sample barcodes and unique molecular identifiers added. Trizol reagent was used to extract RNA from every sample. Amplification of the libraries took two PCR steps, and the second step added a second sample barcode plus Illumina TruSeq adapters. Sequencing of the libraries was done on an Illumina NovaSeq, producing 2 x 150 bp paired-end reads. From the authors' description of their analysis: Reads were demultiplexed and collapsed into UMI-guided consensus sequences with migec v1.2.7. Using mixcr v2.1.11, UMI consensuses were aligned to TRA and TRB V and J templates and then assembled into clonotypes. Clonotypes were classified as expanded or contracted when called significant by both edgeR and NoisET, with noise models trained on biological replicates. For edgeR calls, the cutoffs were a false discovery rate-adjusted p below 0.01 and a log2 fold-change threshold of 1. As an exploratory analysis of dynamics, PCA with hierarchical clustering was applied to max-normalized trajectories of the 1000 most abundant clonotypes. The CD4 or CD8 phenotype of responding clones was assigned using the separately sequenced CD4+ and CD8+ repertoires. Through fastp at Q25 and MiXCR, TCRdb rebuilt clones from the public reads, retaining in-frame beta chains. Entries that share a CDR3 protein sequence are merged under the most common genes and DNA. The V and J calls here are based on TCRdb, not the publication. Across this sample there are about 340,000 distinct CDR3 sequences, with around 14% seen only once. The ten top clones hold approximately 20% of the sample.

This chain joins TRBV4-1 to TRBJ1-5; no D gene call is confident. Sequencing used PBMCs or a T cell subset sorted from them (not recorded which). The receptor was isolated from a man aged 18 to 29 who had mild COVID-19 (a few samples of this study predate the infection). The sample titles of this study are shuffled in the database, so cell type and time point are left out; the donor was told from shared clones. Read as DNA, the sequence is TGCGCCAGCAGCCAAGGCGGTAGCAATCAGCCCCAGCATTTT. The resulting protein is CASSQGGSNQPQHF.